The source of this T cell receptor beta chain is a study of blood T cell repertoires in COVID-19. Study processing details: The authors estimated nucleated cell counts from reference gene primer amplification. Method: immunoSEQ multiplex PCR; TCRdb's copy keeps in-frame clones and lacks some. V, J and clone size were drawn from that table, and D and trimming were deduced from the DNA. The sample shows about 170,000 clones, over 70% of them seen only once. This CDR3 has 16 residues. Germline CDR1 reads ENHRY; CDR2 reads SYGVKD. With 0 bases removed from V and 1 base from J, the gap between germline ends came to 12 bases.

Sequencing used peripheral blood. The chain couples TRBV10-3 to TRBJ1-2, with D tentatively TRBD1 (5 bases). The receptor comes from a woman in her seventies who had recovered from COVID-19. The CDR3 protein is CAISESAGSSNYGYTF. In nucleotides, the CDR3 is TGTGCCATCAGTGAGTCCGCAGGGTCAAGTAACTATGGCTACACCTTC.